This record looks at one T cell receptor beta chain sequence and its context. Its specificity is not known. This specimen belongs to a study of CD8+CD57+ T cells in acquired aplastic anemia. The overall study: DNA recovered from sorted CD4+ and CD8+ cells had a mean of approximately 3.2 ug. Study observations and caveats: There were twenty-nine CD8+ CDR3 sequences that occurred in both patients and controls.

Before being chosen for sequencing, patients had shown CD8+CD57+ cell expansion by flow cytometry. The patients, all of them, had severe acquired aplastic anemia. Germline CDR1 is DFQATT and CDR2 is SNEGSKA (reference sequence). There are 16 residues in the CDR3. Trimming stripped 6 bases from V and 7 bases from J, with 25 bases between. Genomic DNA acted as the template from which TCR beta VDJ combination and CDR3 sequence profiling were carried out. TCRdb fed the reads into MiXCR, producing one record per CDR3 protein. In the table there are 150,000 or so distinct CDR3 sequences, 40% to 65% of which are singletons.

The rearrangement links TRBV20-1 to TRBJ2-1, with a weak D call TRBD2 (6 bases). The receptor's source is a human donor with aplastic anemia. The sample taken for sequencing was sorted CD4+, CD8+, or CD8+CD57+ T cells (not recorded which) from PBMCs. The CDR3 reads CSAPRGAGPILNEQFF. CDR3 DNA: TGCAGTGCCCCACGCGGGGCGGGGCCCATACTAAATGAGCAGTTCTTC.